The clone carrying this T cell receptor (beta chain) has only a few counts. The target antigen is unknown. This sample was included in a study of T and B cells in COVID-19 patients. Study information: Most recovered patients had mild to moderate COVID-19 treated as outpatients. About 90% of the roughly 20 active-infection patients had comorbidities associated with unfavorable COVID-19 outcome.

Overall study results and limits: Sorted SARS-CoV-2-responsive or tetramer+ T cells and CD4+, regulatory and CD8+ subsets were not yet sequenced.

BIOMED2 TRB-A/B primer pools were used in multiplex TRB PCR. TCRdb fed the multiplex PCR reads into MiXCR, producing one record per CDR3 protein. The sample shows some 16,000 distinct CDR3 sequences, 28% of them seen only once. The CDR3 sequence is 15 residues long. The germline V gene encodes CDR1 KGHSH and CDR2 LQKENI. J lost 5 bases, V lost 3 bases, and 2 bases had no gene match. Blood genomic DNA input for TRB amplification was 250-500 ng. The receptor was isolated from a human donor who had recovered from COVID-19. The sample taken for sequencing was blood. The rearrangement links TRBV18 to TRBJ1-6; 9 bases are shared with TRBD1. This CDR3 reads CASSPGTGNNSPLHF. The CDR3 nucleotides read TGTGCCAGCTCACCCGGGACAGGGAATAATTCACCCCTCCACTTT. The full variable domain, completed using reference TRBV18 and TRBJ1-6, is NAGVMQNPRHLVRRRGQEARLRCSPMKGHSHVYWYRQLPEEGLKFMVYLQKENIIDESGMPKERFSAEFPKEGPSILRIQQVVRGDSAAYFCASSPGTGNNSPLHFGNGTRLTVT.